Listed below are T cell receptor beta chains from one sample, sequenced in a study of OX40 agonist ivuxolimab in advanced cancers. TCRdb's copy holds only in-frame clones and misses some; the assay was immunoSEQ multiplex PCR. The table includes some 99,000 clones, around 88% detected once. The sequencing here drew on CD4+ or CD8+ T cells sorted from blood, taken in a trial of the OX40 agonist ivuxolimab. The origin of the receptors is an adult with an advanced solid tumor such as melanoma, head and neck, liver or kidney cancer. CDR3s include the opening cysteine and the closing phenylalanine or tryptophan. A D gene is named only where the DNA matches it firmly.

TRBJ2-7 TRBV2 . CASSGQGKYEQYF
TRBJ2-1 TRBV5-1 . CASSLLSDSYNEQFF
TRBJ2-7 TRBV6-5 . CASSYGRELYEQYF
TRBJ2-2 TRBV12-5 . CASADLNTGELFF
TRBJ1-1 TRBV2 . CASRTFGGYTEAFF
TRBJ1-1 TRBV19 TRBD1 CASSQGGHDTEAFF
TRBJ2-7 TRBV27 . CASSLQGSYEQYF
TRBJ1-1 TRBV5-1 . CASTNEIGYSRTEAFF
TRBJ2-5 TRBV2 . CASSPPTRSQETQYF
TRBJ2-1 TRBV11-3 . CASSSSGWGAHTNEQFF
TRBJ2-7 TRBV28 . CASIGVSSYEQYF
TRBJ2-4 TRBV18 TRBD1 CASRPGQGENIQYF
TRBJ2-5 TRBV5-1 . CASSDTVGAGETQYF
TRBJ1-5 TRBV6-1 . CASRGANQPQHF
TRBJ2-7 TRBV29-1 . CSVGGRYEYEQYF
TRBJ2-1 TRBV18 . CASSPSSYNEQFF
TRBJ2-5 TRBV7-7 . CASSLSPGWETQYF
TRBJ2-3 TRBV5-1 . CASSPRKGIVGGSDTQYF
TRBJ2-1 TRBV6-5 TRBD1 CASARDRAYNEQFF
TRBJ2-3 TRBV9 TRBD2 CASSPSGGWGTDTQYF
TRBJ2-7 TRBV4-3 TRBD1 CASSQDGSRGFSSGLTEQYF
TRBJ1-1 TRBV28 . CASSLGNPGGAFF
TRBJ1-5 TRBV7-9 TRBD1 CASSYRDSSGPQHF
TRBJ2-3 TRBV7-8 . CASSLVFNTDTQYF
TRBJ2-7 TRBV6-1 . CASSVRDGDYEQYF
TRBJ2-7 TRBV28 . CASSLISGELSYEQYF
TRBJ2-5 TRBV2 . CATAVTSQETQYF
TRBJ1-2 TRBV18 . CASSPDTVAYGYTF
TRBJ1-2 TRBV7-6 . CASSPDPGRANYGYTF
TRBJ2-1 TRBV7-6 . CASSSGASAYNEQFF
TRBJ1-5 TRBV5-6 TRBD1 CASSHQTGSSNQPQHF
TRBJ2-3 TRBV7-2 TRBD1 CASSQGQGPDTQYF
TRBJ2-5 TRBV7-2 . CASSAQQETQYF
TRBJ2-6 TRBV28 . CASSLGGSGANVLTF
TRBJ1-2 TRBV25-1 . CASSDGRYGYTF
TRBJ2-3 TRBV6-5 TRBD2 CASSYPSGGWADTQYF
TRBJ1-1 TRBV27 . CASSERDLATEAFF
TRBJ2-3 TRBV7-9 . CASSASSTDTQYF
TRBJ2-1 TRBV5-1 TRBD1 CASSYTGDREQFF
TRBJ2-1 TRBV2 TRBD2 CASTPNSGGIYNEQFF
TRBJ2-5 TRBV18 . CATSLWGQETQYF
TRBJ2-2 TRBV5-4 . CASSLGGTNTGELFF
TRBJ1-2 TRBV19 . CASSLFGEGNYGYTF
TRBJ1-1 TRBV5-5 . CASSPLAGPTEAFF
TRBJ1-2 TRBV5-1 . CASSLPYSNLNYGYTF
TRBJ1-5 TRBV7-2 . CASSLERNQPQHF
TRBJ2-3 TRBV6-6 . CASSRGLPPDTQYF
TRBJ2-5 TRBV2 . CASSEDRDRGTQYF
TRBJ2-7 TRBV7-2 . CASSYLLGLTDTYEQYF